These 3 T cell receptor beta chains share one sample of origin, sequenced in a study of cytomegalovirus exposure and HLA in healthy donors. The PCR employed 60 Vbeta primers together with 13 Jbeta primers. The table came from immunoSEQ multiplex PCR; TCRdb's copy has only in-frame clones and leaves some out. The sample lists 210,000 or so clones; approximately 80% were seen once. The sequenced material came from PBMCs. Receptor source: a boy aged 2 to 10 in good health and CMV-seronegative.

The rearrangement links TRBV7-8 to TRBJ1-6; D call uncertain. The CDR3 length is 17 residues. V was pared by 2 bases and J by 0 bases, with 11 bases between. Germline assignment: CDR1 SGHVS and CDR2 FQNEAQ. DNA for the CDR3: TGTGCCAGCAGCTTATCCAGGCAGAGCTCCTATAATTCACCCCTCCACTTT. It yields the protein CASSLSRQSSYNSPLHF.

This clone was counted a few times. The J gene is TRBJ1-5, the V gene TRBV13; no firm D call. The CDR3 is 13 residues long. Looked up from germline, CDR1 is PRHDT and CDR2 is FYEKMQ (reference sequence). Trimming cost V 5 bases and J 7 bases, with 12 bases left between them. The CDR3: CASSPGRGQPQHF. CDR3 nucleotide sequence: TGTGCCAGCAGCCCCGGACGAGGGCAGCCCCAGCATTTT.

For the CDR3, the DNA is TGCGCCAGCAGCCAAGATCCGGCTGAAGCTTTCTTT. Its translation is CASSQDPAEAFF. This sequence joins TRBV4-1 and TRBJ1-1; D gene uncertain. Trimming took off 0 bases at V and 6 bases at J, with 5 bases between the two ends. Germline CDR1 and CDR2: MGHRA and YSYEKL. The CDR3 length is 12 residues.